This entry describes one T cell receptor beta chain. Produced via immunoSEQ multiplex PCR; TCRdb's table is partial and in-frame only. Altogether around 250,000 clones are present, 85% to 90% being singletons, with the ten largest covering roughly 4%. Trimming removed 10 bases at V and 8 bases at J, with 15 bases between. This CDR3 spans 13 amino acids. CDR1 and CDR2 from the germline V gene are ENHRY and SYGVKD. Individuals aged roughly 18 to 95 years were recruited from roughly 22 US areas. Researchers sorted participants into cohorts using their self-reported clinical history. This sample stems from a study of blood T cell repertoires in COVID-19. Across the whole study: The samples span acute and convalescent COVID-19 from the United States, Italy and Spain. PBMCs, B-cell-depleted T cells, or T cells were the source of the cDNA or gDNA that made up the material.

Sequencing used PBMCs or T cells enriched from blood (not recorded which). This sequence originates from a woman younger than 45 with acute COVID-19. The chain is built from TRBV10-3 and TRBJ1-6; TRBD1 might be the D (5 bases). CDR3 in DNA: TGTGCCACCAGAGGACAAGGAGATTCACCCCTCCACTTT. Encoded protein: CATRGQGDSPLHF.